The rows below give T cell receptor beta chains drawn from one sample of a study of blood T cell repertoires in COVID-19. Produced via immunoSEQ multiplex PCR; TCRdb's table is partial and in-frame only. The top ten clones hold about 4.5% of a sample with a few hundred thousand clones, less than 90% of them seen once. The sequencing sample was made of peripheral blood. The receptor source for this set is a man aged 55 to 70 who had recovered from COVID-19. CDR3s include the opening cysteine and the closing phenylalanine or tryptophan. D genes are given only for firm matches. Some rows mark clone size as missing; the rest say once, few, many or name a class of expanded clone.

size,J,V,D,DNA,CDR3
few,TRBJ1-5,TRBV19,TRBD1,TGTGCCAGTAATCCGAGGGTTACGACTAACACAGGGGACCAGCCCCAGCATTTT,CASNPRVTTNTGDQPQHF
.,TRBJ1-6,TRBV9,TRBD1,TGTGCCAGCAGCGTAGGAGGACAGGCGGACTCACCCCTCCACTTT,CASSVGGQADSPLHF
.,TRBJ1-2,TRBV6-5,TRBD1,TGTGCCAGCAGTCCGACAGGGGCCGCCTATGGCTACACCTTC,CASSPTGAAYGYTF
.,TRBJ1-3,TRBV11-2,TRBD1,TGTGCCAGCAGCTTAATGACAGGGCTCACTGGAAACACCATATATTTT,CASSLMTGLTGNTIYF
.,TRBJ1-2,TRBV2,TRBD1,TGTGCCAGCACGCGTGGACAGGAAAACTATGGCTACACCTTC,CASTRGQENYGYTF
.,TRBJ2-1,TRBV9,.,TGTGCCAGCAGCCTACGACAGTACAATGAGCAGTTCTTC,CASSLRQYNEQFF
few,TRBJ2-7,TRBV27,TRBD2,TGTGCCAGCAACCCGACTAGCGGATCCTACGAGCAGTACTTC,CASNPTSGSYEQYF
.,TRBJ1-2,TRBV9,.,TGTGCCAGCAGCGTAGAGGAGGGGTACTGGGATGGCTACACCTTC,CASSVEEGYWDGYTF
.,TRBJ2-1,TRBV4-1,TRBD2,TGCGCCAGCAGCCAAGACCACCGGGGCGGGGGGGCCTACAATGAGCAGTTCTTC,CASSQDHRGGGAYNEQFF
.,TRBJ2-2,TRBV7-3,TRBD1,TGTGCCAGCAGCTCAATACCGGGACAGGGGAGTGACGGGGAGCTGTTTTTT,CASSSIPGQGSDGELFF
.,TRBJ1-3,TRBV2,.,TGTGCCAGCAGTGATGACAGCACTTTGGGAAACACCATATATTTT,CASSDDSTLGNTIYF
.,TRBJ2-7,TRBV6-5,TRBD1,TGTGCCAGCAGGGGGACAGGGGTCCCCTACGAGCAGTACTTC,CASRGTGVPYEQYF
.,TRBJ1-1,TRBV6-5,TRBD1,TGTGCCAGCAGTCTAGGAACAGGGGTGAACACTGAAGCTTTCTTT,CASSLGTGVNTEAFF
.,TRBJ2-5,TRBV7-6,.,TGTGCCAGCAGCTTAGGGTCTAGCAGGAAAGAGACCCAGTACTTC,CASSLGSSRKETQYF
.,TRBJ1-2,TRBV28,.,TGTGCCAGCAGTGTCAGGGCCTATGGCTACACCTTC,CASSVRAYGYTF
few,TRBJ1-5,TRBV19,TRBD1,TGTGCCAGTGTAGACAGGGCTTATAGCAATCAGCCCCAGCATTTT,CASVDRAYSNQPQHF
.,TRBJ2-1,TRBV20-1,TRBD2,TGCAGTGCTAGTTACAGGGGCGGGACTAGCCACAATGAGCAGTTCTTC,CSASYRGGTSHNEQFF
.,TRBJ2-7,TRBV6-5,TRBD1,TGTGCCAGCACCCGGGACAGAATGGGCGAGCAGTACTTC,CASTRDRMGEQYF
few,TRBJ2-1,TRBV5-1,TRBD2,TGCGCCAGCAGTTCACCGGGACTAGCGGTTAACAATGAGCAGTTCTTC,CASSSPGLAVNNEQFF
.,TRBJ2-7,TRBV23-1,.,TGCGCCACCAAGGCCGGGAGCTCCTACGAGCAGTACTTC,CATKAGSSYEQYF
.,TRBJ1-2,TRBV6-1,TRBD1,TGTGCCAGCAGTGAGTGGACAGGGGACACTAGTTCGTATGACTACACCTTC,CASSEWTGDTSSYDYTF
.,TRBJ2-1,TRBV3-1/TRBV3-2,TRBD2,TGTGCCAGCAGCCAAGACAGTCTAGCGGGGGCCTACAATGAGCAGTTCTTC,CASSQDSLAGAYNEQFF
.,TRBJ2-3,TRBV29-1,.,TGCAGCGTCGGTTACACAGATACGCAGTATTTT,CSVGYTDTQYF
.,TRBJ1-1,TRBV6-5,TRBD1,TGTGCCAGCAGGGACAGGGTGGCTGAAGCTTTCTTT,CASRDRVAEAFF
few,TRBJ2-5,TRBV18,.,TGTGCCAGCTCACCTCCCGGGGCAGGGACCCGGGGAGGACAGACCCAGTACTTC,CASSPPGAGTRGGQTQYF
.,TRBJ2-7,TRBV7-9,.,TGTGCCAGCAGCTCGGACAGAATTTACGAGCAGTACTTC,CASSSDRIYEQYF
once,TRBJ2-7,TRBV5-1,TRBD1,TGCGCCAGCAGGCAGGGGGTAGACTACGAGCAGTACTTC,CASRQGVDYEQYF
.,TRBJ1-1,TRBV24-1,TRBD1,TGTGCCACCAACGACAGGGCCACTGAAGCTTTCTTT,CATNDRATEAFF
.,TRBJ1-2,TRBV9,TRBD1,TGTGCCAGCAGCGTAGGGGGACAGAGCTATGGCTACACCTTC,CASSVGGQSYGYTF
.,TRBJ2-3,TRBV7-2,TRBD2,TGTGCCAGCAGCCCTAGCGGGCTTTTGTTCCCCTTGTATTTT,CASSPSGLLFPLYF
.,TRBJ2-1,TRBV10-2,TRBD2,TGCGCCAGCAGTGAGTTCATGCGGGGGGGGCAGTTCTTC,CASSEFMRGGQFF
.,TRBJ1-1,TRBV27,.,TGTGCCAGCAGTTCCAAAACGACAGGAAGATACACTGAAGCTTTCTTT,CASSSKTTGRYTEAFF
few,TRBJ1-3,TRBV12-3/TRBV12-4,.,TGTGCCAGCCGTACACGGGGAAGAAACACCATATATTTT,CASRTRGRNTIYF
.,TRBJ2-3,TRBV7-2,.,TGTGCCAGCAGCTTAGGCAGGCCTTCCCCCACAGATACGCAGTATTTT,CASSLGRPSPTDTQYF
.,TRBJ2-3,TRBV29-1,TRBD2,TGCAGCGTTAGGTTAGCGGGAGGAGATACGCAGTATTTT,CSVRLAGGDTQYF
.,TRBJ1-1,TRBV11-2,TRBD1,TGTGCCAGCAGCTGGACAGGGTTCGCTTTCTTT,CASSWTGFAFF
.,TRBJ1-6,TRBV9,.,TGTGCCAGCAGCCCGGAGGTTAATTCACCCCTCCACTTT,CASSPEVNSPLHF
once,TRBJ2-1,TRBV19,TRBD2,TGTGCCAGCGGGGGGGGTAGCTCCTACAATGAGCAGTTCTTC,CASGGGSSYNEQFF
few,TRBJ1-2,TRBV11-3,TRBD1,TGTGCCAGCAGCCTAAACAAGACAGGGGCCGCTAACTATGGCTACACCTTC,CASSLNKTGAANYGYTF
.,TRBJ1-1,TRBV29-1,TRBD1,TGCAGCGTGATCAGGGGGCGGAACACTGAAGCTTTCTTT,CSVIRGRNTEAFF
once,TRBJ2-7,TRBV18,.,TGTGCCAGCTCACCAGGGGGCAATGAGCAGTACTTC,CASSPGGNEQYF